This TCR beta chain was observed in a study of cytomegalovirus exposure and HLA in healthy donors. Study-level information: Earlier, 95 million to 130 million unique TCR beta sequences were recovered from roughly 170 million T cells by an analysis. Ancestry clustering placed more than 80% of over 300 genotyped donors in the Caucasian-associated cluster. General observations from the study: In terms of immune exposure information, only CMV serostatus was available.

A note on this clone: What it binds is not known.

A multiplex PCR was run with 60 Vbeta primers and 13 Jbeta primers. As originally analysed: An analysis performed later counted roughly 80 million unique TCR beta chains (around 10 million of them shared). Some clones are missing from TCRdb's copy, which holds only in-frame ones; the method was immunoSEQ multiplex PCR. The V and J calls and clone size are taken from that table; D and trimming were inferred from the DNA. This sample has about 250,000 clones, with just over 70% found just once. V lost 2 bases to trimming and J lost 1 base; unmatched junction nucleotides: 5. This CDR3 is built from 16 residues. Germline CDR1 SEHNR, CDR2 FQNEAQ (reference sequence).

The chain combines TRBV7-9 with TRBJ1-1; 9 bases map to TRBD1. This sequence originates from a female donor in good health and CMV-seronegative. Source material: PBMCs. CDR3 bases: TGTGCCAGCAGCTTAACAGGGGGCGAGGGGAACACTGAAGCTTTCTTT. Translated, it gives CASSLTGGEGNTEAFF.